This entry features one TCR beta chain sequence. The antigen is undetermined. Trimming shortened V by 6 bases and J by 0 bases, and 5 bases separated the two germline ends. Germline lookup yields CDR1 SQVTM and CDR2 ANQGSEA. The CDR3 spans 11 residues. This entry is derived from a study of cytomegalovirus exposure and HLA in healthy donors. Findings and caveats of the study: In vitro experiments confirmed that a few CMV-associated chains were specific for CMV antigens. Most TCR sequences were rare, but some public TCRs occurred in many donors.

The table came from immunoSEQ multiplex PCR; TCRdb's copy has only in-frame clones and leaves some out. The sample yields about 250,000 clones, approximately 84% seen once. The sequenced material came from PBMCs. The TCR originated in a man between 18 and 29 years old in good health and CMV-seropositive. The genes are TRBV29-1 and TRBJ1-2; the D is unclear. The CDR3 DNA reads TGCAGCGTCACAGCTAACTATGGCTACACCTTC. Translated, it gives CSVTANYGYTF.